This T cell receptor (beta chain) is drawn from a study of blood T cell repertoires in COVID-19. Trimming left V 3 bases short and J 0 bases short, with 4 bases between. There are 13 residues in the CDR3. Profiled with immunoSEQ multiplex PCR; TCRdb holds only in-frame clones, not every one. This table holds about 130,000 clones, roughly 90% found once. Sequencing used peripheral blood. The origin of this receptor is a man aged 60-69 years with COVID-19, enrolled during active disease. V gene TRBV23-1 combines with J gene TRBJ2-3; no reliable D call. TRBV23-1 belongs to the ORF category, with a function that is uncertain. The CDR3, as DNA: TGCGCCAGCAGTCATTCTAGCACAGATACGCAGTATTTT. Translated, it gives CASSHSSTDTQYF.